What follows is one T cell receptor beta chain and its context. Sample-barcoded 5' priming and a J-beta primer mix drove a second PCR of about 7 to 12 cycles. TCRdb analysed the 5' RACE reads with MiXCR anew, one entry per CDR3 protein. The sample yields under 2 million distinct CDR3 sequences, roughly 30% seen once. This sample was taken from a study of blood T cells in healthy people across ages. This CDR3 has 16 residues. The V segment lost 4 bases and the J segment 6 bases; nucleotides outside the gene matches: 10. Germline assignment: CDR1 MGHRA and CDR2 YSYEKL. This clonotype originated in a woman under 40 in good health. The V gene is TRBV4-1, the J gene TRBJ2-3; 10 bases map to TRBD1. The source material was blood. Here the CDR3 reads CASSLLSGTGVDTQYF. CDR3 nucleotide sequence: TGCGCCAGCAGCCTACTCTCCGGGACAGGGGTGGATACGCAGTATTTT.